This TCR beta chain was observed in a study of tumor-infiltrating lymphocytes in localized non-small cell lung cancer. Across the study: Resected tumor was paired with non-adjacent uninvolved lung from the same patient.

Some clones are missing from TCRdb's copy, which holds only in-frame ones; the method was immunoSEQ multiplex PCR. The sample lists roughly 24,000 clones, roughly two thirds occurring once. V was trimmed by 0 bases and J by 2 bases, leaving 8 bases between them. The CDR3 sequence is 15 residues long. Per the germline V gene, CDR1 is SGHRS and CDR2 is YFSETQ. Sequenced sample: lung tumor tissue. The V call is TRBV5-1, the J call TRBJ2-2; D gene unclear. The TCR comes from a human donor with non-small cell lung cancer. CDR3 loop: CASSLAAHNTGELFF. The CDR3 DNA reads TGCGCCAGCAGCTTGGCCGCTCATAACACCGGGGAGCTGTTTTTT.